The 6 T cell receptor beta chains below all came from one sample that was sequenced in a study of blood T cell repertoires in COVID-19. Assay used: immunoSEQ multiplex PCR; TCRdb lists only in-frame clones, some missing. The sample contains about 46,000 clones, roughly 84% of which appear only once. Sequenced sample: peripheral blood. Source of these receptors: a man aged 80 or over with active COVID-19.

This clone showed up just once. V gene TRBV7-2 combines with J gene TRBJ2-7; 8 bases agree with TRBD2. The CDR3 spans 13 residues. Germline CDR1 reads SGHTA; CDR2 reads FQGNSA. The V segment lost 5 bases and the J segment 6 bases; nucleotides outside the gene matches: 6. The DNA for the CDR3 is TGTGCCAGCAGCCCTAGCGGGTTAAGCGAGCAGTACTTC. Translating gives CASSPSGLSEQYF.

The chain carries TRBV28 and TRBJ2-3, with D maybe TRBD2 (6 bases). V lost 5 bases to trimming and J lost 0 bases, with 12 bases between them. Germline V gene sequence: CDR1 MDHEN, CDR2 SYDVKM. The CDR3 consists of 15 residues. The CDR3, as DNA: TGTGCCAGCAGTGAAGTAGCGGATAGCACAGATACGCAGTATTTT. Translated, it gives CASSEVADSTDTQYF.

This rearrangement joins TRBV5-8 to TRBJ2-1; no clear D. Germline assignment: CDR1 SGHTS and CDR2 YDEGEE. This CDR3 contains 12 residues. V was pared by 4 bases and J by 7 bases, with 9 bases between. The CDR3 DNA is TGTGCCAGCAGCCCCCTTTTAAATGAGCAGTTCTTC. Protein sequence: CASSPLLNEQFF.

The chain has TRBV21-1 and TRBJ2-7; the listed D gene, TRBD1, was not tested against the DNA. TRBV21-1 corresponds to a pseudogene. The CDR3 is made up of 16 amino acids. CDR3 region: CASILKFGAYHYEQYF. The DNA for the CDR3 is TGTGCCAGCATCCTAAAGTTTGGGGCTTATCATTACGAGCAGTACTTC.

This chain uses TRBV19 with TRBJ2-5, with 9 bases identical to TRBD1. This CDR3 is 17 amino acids long. Germline V gene lookup returns CDR1 LNHDA and CDR2 SQIVND (reference sequence). V shed 3 bases, J shed 5 bases, and the junction held 13 bases outside the gene matches. CDR3 region: CASSIKGRGQGSETQYF. The DNA for the CDR3 is TGTGCCAGTAGTATCAAAGGGCGGGGACAGGGTTCTGAGACCCAGTACTTC.

The genes are TRBV30 and TRBJ1-6, with 7 bases identical to TRBD1. This CDR3 contains 15 residues. J gave up 7 bases and V 2 bases, and 8 bases lay outside the gene matches. The germline CDR1 and CDR2 sequences are GTSNPN and SVGIG (reference sequence). CDR3 loop: CAWSRDRATNSPLHF. The CDR3 bases are TGTGCCTGGAGTCGAGACAGGGCTACGAATTCACCCCTCCACTTT.